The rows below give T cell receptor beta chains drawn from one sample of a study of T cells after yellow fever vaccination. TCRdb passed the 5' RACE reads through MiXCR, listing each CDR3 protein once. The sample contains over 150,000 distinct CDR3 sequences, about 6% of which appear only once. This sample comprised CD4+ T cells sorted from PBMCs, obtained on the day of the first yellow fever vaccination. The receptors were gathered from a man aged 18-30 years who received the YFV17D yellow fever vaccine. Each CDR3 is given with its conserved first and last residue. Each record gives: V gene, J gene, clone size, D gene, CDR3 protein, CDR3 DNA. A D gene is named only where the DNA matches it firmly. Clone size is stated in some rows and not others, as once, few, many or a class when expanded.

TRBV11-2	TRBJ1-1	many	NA	CASSLARRGEAEAFF	TGTGCCAGCAGCCTCGCACGCAGGGGTGAAGCTGAAGCTTTCTTT
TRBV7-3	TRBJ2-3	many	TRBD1	CASSLDRVGSDTQYF	TGTGCCAGCAGCTTAGACAGGGTTGGTTCAGATACGCAGTATTTT
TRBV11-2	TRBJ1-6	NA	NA	CASSLGPSGGSPLHF	TGTGCCAGCAGCTTAGGACCGTCGGGCGGCTCACCCCTCCACTTT
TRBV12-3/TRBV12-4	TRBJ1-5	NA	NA	CASSTGLKGPGQPQHF	TGTGCCAGCAGCACGGGACTCAAGGGACCGGGCCAGCCCCAGCATTTT
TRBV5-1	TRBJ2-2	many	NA	CASSLGLGNTGELFF	TGCGCCAGCAGCCTGGGCTTGGGAAACACCGGGGAGCTGTTTTTT
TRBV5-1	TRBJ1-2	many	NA	CASSSPTGANYGYTF	TGCGCCAGCAGCTCGCCGACGGGAGCTAACTATGGCTACACCTTC
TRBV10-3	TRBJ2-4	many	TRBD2	CATGLDLAGGIQYF	TGTGCCACGGGACTAGACCTCGCCGGGGGGATTCAGTACTTC
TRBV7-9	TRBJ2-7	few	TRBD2	CASSFGGGIADEQYF	TGTGCCAGCAGCTTTGGGGGAGGGATCGCGGACGAGCAGTACTTC
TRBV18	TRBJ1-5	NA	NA	CASSRMGPGNQPQHF	TGTGCCAGCTCACGCATGGGACCAGGGAATCAGCCCCAGCATTTT
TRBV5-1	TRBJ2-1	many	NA	CASSLALGGNEQFF	TGCGCCAGCAGCTTGGCCCTCGGCGGCAATGAGCAGTTCTTC
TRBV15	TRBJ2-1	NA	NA	CATSRDLGAANNEQFF	TGTGCCACCAGCAGAGATCTCGGGGCAGCCAACAATGAGCAGTTCTTC
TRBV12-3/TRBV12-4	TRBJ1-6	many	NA	CASRPQGFPNSPLHF	TGTGCCAGCAGACCACAGGGTTTTCCCAATTCACCCCTCCACTTT
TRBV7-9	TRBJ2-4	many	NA	CASSLRGPQNIQYF	TGTGCCAGCAGCTTACGGGGGCCCCAAAACATTCAGTACTTC
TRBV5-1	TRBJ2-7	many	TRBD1	CASSRTGGSSYEQYF	TGCGCCAGCAGCAGAACAGGGGGGTCCTCCTACGAGCAGTACTTC
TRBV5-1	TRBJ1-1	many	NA	CASSPDTGNTEAFF	TGCGCCAGCAGCCCGGATACAGGGAACACTGAAGCTTTCTTT
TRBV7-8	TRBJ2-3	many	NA	CAVRTARGTDTQYF	TGTGCCGTTCGGACAGCTCGAGGCACAGATACGCAGTATTTT
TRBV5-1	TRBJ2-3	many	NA	CASTLGALSTDTQYF	TGCGCCAGCACCCTTGGGGCCTTAAGCACAGATACGCAGTATTTT
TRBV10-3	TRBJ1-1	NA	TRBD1	CAISAGQGGTEAFF	TGTGCCATCAGCGCCGGACAGGGTGGTACTGAAGCTTTCTTT
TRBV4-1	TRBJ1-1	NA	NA	CASSHPTAPTEAFF	TGCGCCAGCAGCCACCCGACAGCGCCCACTGAAGCTTTCTTT
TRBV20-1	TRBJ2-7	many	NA	CSANIPGIYEQYF	TGCAGTGCTAATATACCGGGGATTTACGAGCAGTACTTC
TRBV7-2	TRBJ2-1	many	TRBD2	CASSPPGRGAGNEQFF	TGTGCCAGCAGCCCCCCTGGGCGGGGGGCTGGGAATGAGCAGTTCTTC
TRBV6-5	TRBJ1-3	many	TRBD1	CASKSTGASGNTIYF	TGTGCCAGTAAGTCGACAGGGGCCTCTGGAAACACCATATATTTT
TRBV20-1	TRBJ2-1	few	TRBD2	CSAETRGGAYNEQFF	TGCAGTGCTGAAACCCGGGGGGGCGCCTACAATGAGCAGTTCTTC
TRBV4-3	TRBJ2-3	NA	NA	CASSQEKVGGLSTDTQYF	TGCGCCAGCAGCCAGGAAAAAGTGGGGGGGCTAAGCACAGATACGCAGTATTTT
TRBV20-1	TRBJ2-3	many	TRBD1	CSATLPGRGQADTQYF	TGCAGTGCTACCCTTCCTGGCAGGGGGCAGGCAGATACGCAGTATTTT
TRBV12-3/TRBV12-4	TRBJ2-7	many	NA	CASSLHEQYF	TGTGCCAGCAGTTTACACGAGCAGTACTTC
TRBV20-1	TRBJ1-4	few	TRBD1	CSAVRGVGEKLFF	TGCAGTGCTGTCAGGGGGGTAGGGGAAAAACTGTTTTTT
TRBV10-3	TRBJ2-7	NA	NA	CAISGLAEQYF	TGTGCCATCAGTGGGCTAGCGGAGCAGTACTTC
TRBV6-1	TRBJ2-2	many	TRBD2	CASSEIYVSGDTGELFF	TGTGCCAGCAGTGAAATTTACGTTAGCGGGGACACCGGGGAGCTGTTTTTT
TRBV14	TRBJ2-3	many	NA	CASSQDQSTGWYF	TGTGCCAGCAGCCAAGATCAGAGCACCGGTTGGTATTTT
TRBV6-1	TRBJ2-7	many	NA	CASREPLYEQYF	TGTGCCAGCAGAGAACCCTTATACGAGCAGTACTTC
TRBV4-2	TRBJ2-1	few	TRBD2	CASSRTSGEGGGADEQFF	TGTGCCAGCAGCCGTACGTCGGGTGAGGGCGGGGGGGCTGATGAGCAGTTCTTC
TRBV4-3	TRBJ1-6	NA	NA	CASSQQGSYNSPLHF	TGCGCCAGCAGCCAACAGGGCTCCTATAATTCACCCCTCCACTTT
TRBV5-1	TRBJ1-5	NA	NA	CASSLGGLGVDGNQPQHF	TGCGCCAGCAGCCTGGGGGGTTTGGGGGTTGATGGCAATCAGCCCCAGCATTTT
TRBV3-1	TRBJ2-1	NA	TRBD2	CACSPWTARAGGSYNEQFF	TGTGCCTGCAGCCCTTGGACCGCTAGGGCGGGGGGCTCCTACAATGAGCAGTTCTTC
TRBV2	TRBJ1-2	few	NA	CASRIDRSYGYTF	TGTGCCAGCAGAATCGACAGGAGCTATGGCTACACCTTC
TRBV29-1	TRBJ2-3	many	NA	CSVGGWTLTDTQYF	TGCAGCGTTGGGGGGTGGACGCTCACAGATACGCAGTATTTT
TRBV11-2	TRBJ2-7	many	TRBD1	CASSPTRAGGAQYF	TGTGCCAGCAGCCCCACCCGAGCAGGGGGCGCGCAGTACTTC
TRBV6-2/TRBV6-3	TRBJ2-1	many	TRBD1	CASSYYRGNEQFF	TGTGCCAGCAGTTACTACAGGGGAAATGAGCAGTTCTTC
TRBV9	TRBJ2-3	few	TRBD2	CASSASRSGATDTQYF	TGTGCCAGCAGCGCCTCTCGGAGCGGGGCCACAGATACGCAGTATTTT
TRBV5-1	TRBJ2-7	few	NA	CASSLASQGLGDEQYF	TGCGCCAGCAGCTTGGCCAGCCAGGGACTTGGGGACGAGCAGTACTTC
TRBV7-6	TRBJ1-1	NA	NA	CASSPSGSGRTEAFF	TGTGCCAGCAGCCCCTCCGGTTCAGGGCGGACTGAAGCTTTCTTT
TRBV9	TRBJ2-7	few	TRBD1	CASSRQGAYEQYF	TGTGCCAGCAGTAGACAGGGGGCTTACGAGCAGTACTTC
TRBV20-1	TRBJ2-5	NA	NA	CSARVTGGRETQYF	TGCAGTGCTAGAGTTACGGGGGGCCGGGAGACCCAGTACTTC
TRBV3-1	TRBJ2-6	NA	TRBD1	CASTTGGRSGANVLTF	TGTGCCAGCACGACAGGGGGACGCTCTGGGGCCAACGTCCTGACTTTC
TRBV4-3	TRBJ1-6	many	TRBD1	CASSRDRDDSPLHF	TGCGCCAGCAGCCGAGACAGGGACGATTCACCCCTCCACTTT
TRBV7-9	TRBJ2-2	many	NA	CASSPQVTGELFF	TGTGCCAGCAGCCCACAAGTCACCGGGGAGCTGTTTTTT
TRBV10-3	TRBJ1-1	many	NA	CAISQTDSLNTEAFF	TGTGCCATCAGCCAAACGGACAGTTTGAACACTGAAGCTTTCTTT
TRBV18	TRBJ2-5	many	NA	CASSLLAQFSETQYF	TGTGCCAGCTCACTGCTAGCGCAGTTCTCAGAGACCCAGTACTTC
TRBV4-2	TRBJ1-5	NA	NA	CASSRWENQPQHF	TGTGCCAGCAGCCGCTGGGAAAATCAGCCCCAGCATTTT